This T cell receptor (beta chain) was captured in a study of metastatic and nonmetastatic thyroid tumors. Study at large: The authors compared repertoires across blood and tumor or nodule tissue from malignant and benign thyroid patients.

This clone was seen a few times. The antigen remains unidentified. Thyroid surgery had not been preceded by any treatment in any patient. Original processing notes: Differences in CDR3 between clinicopathological groups were drawn on to build a classifier intended to discriminate distant-metastatic papillary thyroid cancer patients. TCRdb re-called clones via MiXCR from the PCR reads. TCRdb, not the authors, supplied the V and J calls. The sample gives tens of thousands of clones, 33% of which show up once; roughly a sixth is in the top ten. Study-level findings and limits: For both blood and tumor, malignant thyroid tumors reportedly showed significantly higher TCR beta diversity than benign nodules did.

The material sequenced was tumor tissue. The origin of this receptor is a female donor with papillary thyroid cancer or a benign thyroid nodule (not recorded which). Some clones in this sample may be carry-over from other donors' samples.

The CDR3 here is CASSYGSGGAWQETQYF. CDR3 coding DNA: TGTGCCAGCAGTTACGGTAGCGGGGGGGCCTGGCAAGAGACCCAGTACTTC. The V call is TRBV6-2 or TRBV6-3, the J call TRBJ2-5; 11 bases map to TRBD2. Germline V gives CDR1 MNHEY, CDR2 SVGEGT. The CDR3 covers 17 residues. The V gene end was trimmed by 2 bases and the J gene end by 2 bases; junction bases not matched to a gene: 7.